What follows describes a single T cell receptor (beta chain). The antigen is undetermined. Germline lookup yields CDR1 MDHEN and CDR2 SYDVKM. This CDR3 contains 14 residues. The TRB cDNA libraries were prepared by 5' RACE with UMI labels. TCRdb reanalyzed the 5' RACE reads, giving one entry per CDR3 protein sequence and no DNA. The repertoire table contains about 62,000 distinct CDR3 sequences. All CD8+ T cell subsets were sorted in triplicate at around 330,000 cells each. CD45RO-CCR7+CD27+CD95- expression identified naive CD8+ T cells. This sample was included in a study of CXCR3-negative and CXCR3-positive naive CD8 T cells. Overall study results and limits: Fresh PBMCs served for most assays, and CXCR3 expression fell partially after cryopreservation. Naive subsets displayed similar surface CD5, and TCR strength was inferred from TRB CDR3 properties.

This chain uses TRBV28 with TRBJ2-1; there is no DNA to check the TCRdb D call of TRBD2. This TCR was sampled from a human donor in good health. Some clones in this sample may be carry-over from other donors' samples. Input material: naive CXCR3- CD8+ T cells from blood. Documented subset: CD45RO-CCR7+CD27+CD95- naive CD8+ T cells lacking CXCR3 (TNR3-). The CDR3 sequence: CASSFLAGSNEQFF.